This entry lists 18 T cell receptor beta chains sequenced from one sample in a study of STAT5B mutations in CD4+ large granular lymphocyte leukemia. Clones were read by immunoSEQ multiplex PCR, and TCRdb kept only the in-frame ones, dropping some. The sample includes around 24,000 clones, about 78% of them seen just once. Sequenced sample: CD4+ T cells from blood buffy coats. The receptors were sampled from a human donor in good health.

The rearrangement joins TRBV5-6 to TRBJ1-1, with D tentatively TRBD1 (5 bases). The CDR3 covers 14 residues. Germline assignment: CDR1 SGHDT and CDR2 YYEEEE. Trimming stripped 0 bases from V and 0 bases from J, with 6 bases between. The DNA of the CDR3 is TGTGCCAGCAGCTTGGGGGGGGTGAACACTGAAGCTTTCTTT. It codes for CASSLGGVNTEAFF. The full variable domain, with the rest looked up from reference TRBV5-6 and TRBJ1-1, is DAGVTQSPTHLIKTRGQQVTLRCSPKSGHDTVSWYQQALGQGPQFIFQYYEEEERQRGNFPDRFSGHQFPNYSSELNVNALLLGDSALYLCASSLGGVNTEAFFGQGTRLTVV.

Concerning this clone itself: One end of the junction does not line up with germline, which may come from a read error. This chain uses TRBV6-1 with TRBJ1-5; D not certain. CDR1 is MNHNS and CDR2 is SASEGT in the germline V gene. The CDR3 is 15 residues long. CDR3 region: CASGRGTISDQPQHF. As DNA, the CDR3 is TGTGCCAGCGGGCGTGGCACCATTAGCGATCAGCCCCAGCATTTT.

This chain links TRBV6-1 with TRBJ1-6, with 10 bases identical to TRBD1. Trimming removed 2 bases from V and 7 bases from J; junction bases left unmatched: 5. This CDR3 has 16 amino acids. Germline values: CDR1 MNHNS, CDR2 SASEGT. Here the CDR3 DNA reads TGTGCCAGCAGTGAAAGACAGGGGGCGCGGAATTCACCCCTCCACTTT. Translating gives CASSERQGARNSPLHF.

The chain couples TRBV6-6 to TRBJ1-4, with 9 bases aligning to TRBD1. CDR3 length: 12 residues. CDR1 and CDR2 from the germline V gene are MNHNY and SVGAGI (reference sequence). The V gene end was trimmed by 8 bases and the J gene end by 6 bases; junction bases not matched to a gene: 1. CDR3 DNA sequence: TGTGCCAGCCGACAGGGGGATGAAAAACTGTTTTTT. This sequence encodes CASRQGDEKLFF.

V and J are TRBV7-9 and TRBJ2-1; 10 positions agree with TRBD2. V shed 1 base and J 0 bases; nucleotides not matched to a gene: 9. Germline values: CDR1 SEHNR, CDR2 FQNEAQ (reference sequence). The CDR3 is 19 residues long. The CDR3 region has the DNA TGTGCCAGCAGCTTAGTCTCAATAGCGGGGGGTTCCTCCTACAATGAGCAGTTCTTC. Its translation: CASSLVSIAGGSSYNEQFF.

The V gene is TRBV7-2, the J gene TRBJ1-1; D is undetermined. The CDR3 contains 15 residues. Germline CDR1 is SGHTA and CDR2 is FQGNSA. The V gene lost 6 bases and the J gene lost 0 bases, with 14 bases spanning the gap. CDR3 nucleotides: TGTGCCAGCAGGTCCGGACGGGTCATGAACACTGAAGCTTTCTTT. Its protein product is CASRSGRVMNTEAFF.

The V gene is TRBV4-3, the J gene TRBJ1-5; D is perhaps TRBD1 (5 bases). CDR1 is LGHNA and CDR2 is YSLEER in the germline V gene. Trimming left V 0 bases short and J 10 bases short, with 10 bases between. The CDR3 totals 13 residues. The CDR3 coding sequence is TGCGCCAGCAGCCAAGAGGAGGGGAGACCCCAGCATTTT. Its protein product is CASSQEEGRPQHF.

The chain links TRBV6-5 to TRBJ1-1; TRBD1 is a possible D gene (6 bases). This CDR3 comprises 13 residues. Germline V gene data show CDR1 as MNHEY and CDR2 as SVGAGI. Trimming cost V 7 bases and J 3 bases, with 12 bases left between them. The CDR3 sequence is CASTRQGHTEAFF. In DNA, the CDR3 is TGTGCCAGCACCCGGCAGGGGCACACTGAAGCTTTCTTT.

The CDR3 DNA sequence: TGTGCCAGCAGCTTAGGACTAGCGGGCCACAATGAGCAGTTCTTC. This translates into CASSLGLAGHNEQFF. The V gene is TRBV7-9, the J gene TRBJ2-1; 10 bases line up with TRBD2. Looked up from germline, CDR1 is SEHNR and CDR2 is FQNEAQ (reference sequence). This CDR3 spans 15 amino acids. The V and J ends lost 1 base and 5 bases, in that order; junction bases with no gene match: 2.

In nucleotides, the CDR3 is TGCGCCAGCAGCTTCCGGACTAGCGGGGGGACAGATACGCAGTATTTT. The encoded protein is CASSFRTSGGTDTQYF. The chain combines TRBV5-1 with TRBJ2-3; TRBD2 matches 14 bases. CDR1 is SGHRS, CDR2 YFSETQ, per germline. The CDR3 covers 16 residues. V was pared by 2 bases and J by 3 bases, with 2 bases of the junction left unmatched.

The gene calls are TRBV6-6 and TRBJ2-5; TRBD1 agrees at 11 bases. Unmatched junction bases numbered 6, after V lost 6 bases and J lost 6 bases. This CDR3 is 14 amino acids long. Germline lookup yields CDR1 MNHNY and CDR2 SVGAGI (reference sequence). CDR3 protein: CASSPGTGGKTQYF. Here the CDR3 DNA reads TGTGCCAGCAGCCCCGGGACAGGGGGAAAGACCCAGTACTTC.

In nucleotides, the CDR3 is TGTGCCAGCAGTTTATTACAGGGGACATACAAGCAGTACTTC. Its protein is CASSLLQGTYKQYF. This sequence joins TRBV28 and TRBJ2-7, with TRBD1 matching over 7 bases. Germline loops: CDR1 MDHEN, CDR2 SYDVKM. The CDR3 totals 14 residues. V dropped 1 base and J dropped 8; count of bases not matched to a gene: 8.

This chain links TRBV30 with TRBJ1-6; D call uncertain. Germline V lookup: CDR1 GTSNPN, CDR2 SVGIG (reference sequence). Trimming took off 2 bases at V and 9 bases at J, with 11 bases between the two ends. The CDR3 loop spans 13 amino acids. CDR3 nucleotide sequence: TGTGCCTGGAGTCCAGTTTCGCGTTCACCCCTCCACTTT. As protein: CAWSPVSRSPLHF.

A few counts support this clone. The chain links TRBV19 to TRBJ2-1, with TRBD2 as a possible D gene (5 bases). Germline V gives CDR1 LNHDA, CDR2 SQIVND (reference sequence). CDR3 length: 15 amino acids. V lost 3 bases, J lost 8 bases, and 17 bases lay in between. CDR3 in amino acids: CASSISAVGGHEQFF. DNA for the CDR3: TGTGCCAGTAGTATTTCGGCCGTCGGCGGGCATGAGCAGTTCTTC.

The chain links TRBV12-5 to TRBJ1-5; the D gene is possibly TRBD1 (5 bases). V dropped 6 bases and J dropped 2 bases, with 14 bases sitting between them. The CDR3 totals 15 residues. Germline V gene lookup returns CDR1 LGHNT and CDR2 FRNRAP. The CDR3 sequence: CASGGTGSGNQPQHF. For the CDR3, the DNA is TGTGCTAGTGGGGGAACAGGATCCGGCAATCAGCCCCAGCATTTT.

J is TRBJ1-1 and V is TRBV5-1, with 8 bases that match TRBD1. The CDR3 is made up of 16 amino acids. Trimming removed 2 bases from V and 3 bases from J; junction bases left unmatched: 9. Germline V lookup: CDR1 SGHRS, CDR2 YFSETQ. The CDR3 here is CASSFGQGARDTEAFF. In DNA form, the CDR3 reads TGCGCCAGCAGCTTTGGTCAGGGGGCTAGGGACACTGAAGCTTTCTTT. Using reference TRBV5-1 and TRBJ1-1 for the parts outside the CDR3, the full variable domain is KAGVTQTPRYLIKTRGQQVTLSCSPISGHRSVSWYQQTPGQGLQFLFEYFSETQRNKGNFPGRFSGRQFSNSRSEMNVSTLELGDSALYLCASSFGQGARDTEAFFGQGTRLTVV.

This chain connects TRBV5-4 to TRBJ2-7, with TRBD2 matching over 13 bases. The CDR3 spans 17 residues. The V segment lost 4 bases and the J segment 0 bases; nucleotides outside the gene matches: 7. Per germline, CDR1 SGHNT and CDR2 YYREEE (reference sequence). The CDR3 bases are TGTGCCAGCAGCAAGCCAGGACTAGCGGGGGCCTCCTACGAGCAGTACTTC. It translates to CASSKPGLAGASYEQYF.

The V gene is TRBV28, the J gene TRBJ1-4; D not resolved. The germline V gene encodes CDR1 MDHEN and CDR2 SYDVKM. Trimming stripped 6 bases from V and 7 bases from J, with 12 bases between. CDR3 length equals 13 residues. The CDR3 spells CASSRGVAEKLFF. The CDR3 coding sequence is TGTGCCAGCAGCCGAGGCGTCGCTGAAAAACTGTTTTTT.